This T cell receptor (beta chain) appears in the sequencing data of a study of blood T cell repertoires in COVID-19. Study details: Whether acute or convalescent, the COVID-19 samples came from the United States, Italy and Spain. PBMCs, B-cell-depleted T cells, or T cells provided the cDNA or gDNA that made up the material.

CDR1 is SGHTA and CDR2 is FQGNSA in the germline V gene. This CDR3 has 13 amino acids. Trimming took 4 bases from V and 12 from J, leaving 15 bases between them. The Seattle patients, enrolled during active infection, were followed longitudinally. The table came from immunoSEQ multiplex PCR; TCRdb's copy has only in-frame clones and leaves some out. Of a few hundred thousand clones in the sample, 80% to 95% were seen once. This TCR came from a person aged 18 to 29 with COVID-19, enrolled during active disease. V is TRBV7-2 and J is TRBJ1-4; D is undetermined. Sequencing was done on a sample of peripheral blood. The CDR3 region has the DNA TGTGCCAGCAGCTCCCCCTGGGAGGATGAACTGTTTTTT. Its protein product is CASSSPWEDELFF.